These 26 T cell receptor beta chains originate from one sample sequenced in a study of cytomegalovirus exposure and HLA in healthy donors. The study ran its PCR with 60 Vbeta and 13 Jbeta primers. Assay: immunoSEQ multiplex PCR; the TCRdb copy retains only in-frame clones and omits some. The top ten hold over 8% of the sample, which has around 150,000 clones, around four fifths seen once. Sequencing was performed on PBMCs. These receptors all stem from a man between 18 and 29 years old in good health and CMV-seropositive.

The CDR3 DNA reads as TGTGCCTGGCTAAAAAACACTGAAGCTTTCTTT. It specifies CAWLKNTEAFF. The rearrangement links TRBV30 to TRBJ1-1; no definite D call. This CDR3 is built from 11 residues. Trimming removed 5 bases from V and 2 bases from J, with 6 bases in between. The germline gives CDR1 GTSNPN, CDR2 SVGIG (reference sequence).

The chain is built from TRBV4-1 and TRBJ1-4, with D unclear. CDR1 is MGHRA and CDR2 is YSYEKL in the germline V gene. V was cut by 2 bases and J by 5 bases, with 15 bases left in between. CDR3 length equals 16 residues. The DNA for the CDR3 is TGCGCCAGCAGCCAATACGGTATAGAAAACAATGAAAAACTGTTTTTT. It encodes CASSQYGIENNEKLFF.

This chain uses TRBV15 with TRBJ1-2; TRBD1 agrees at 10 bases. The V gene's germline CDR1 is LNHNV and CDR2 YYDKDF (reference sequence). J gave up 4 bases and V 0 bases, and 17 bases lay outside the gene matches. CDR3 length: 20 amino acids. CDR3: CATSRDLVPGTGDESYGYTF. The CDR3, as DNA: TGTGCCACCAGCAGAGATCTCGTCCCCGGGACAGGGGACGAGAGCTATGGCTACACCTTC.

The chain couples TRBV19 to TRBJ1-5; D unclear. The CDR3 spans 12 residues. Trimming stripped 3 bases from V and 9 bases from J, with 9 bases between. CDR1 is LNHDA, CDR2 SQIVND, per germline (reference sequence). CDR3 bases: TGTGCCAGTAGTATCCCTCCAGGGCCCCAGCATTTT. Translation: CASSIPPGPQHF.

The rearrangement joins TRBV6-1 to TRBJ1-1, with D unclear. This CDR3 has 15 amino acids. Trimming removed 8 bases at V and 3 bases at J, with 19 bases between. Germline V gene data show CDR1 as MNHNS and CDR2 as SASEGT. CDR3 in amino acids: CASPEGVEVDTEAFF. As DNA, the CDR3 is TGTGCCAGCCCCGAGGGTGTTGAGGTGGACACTGAAGCTTTCTTT.

Written as DNA, the CDR3 is TGCGCCAGCAGCTTGGATGGGACAGGGAGCAATCAGCCCCAGCATTTT. Protein product: CASSLDGTGSNQPQHF. The chain has TRBV5-1 and TRBJ1-5; 9 nucleotides match TRBD1. The CDR3 has 16 amino acids. V dropped 0 bases and J dropped 1; count of bases not matched to a gene: 2. Germline assignment: CDR1 SGHRS and CDR2 YFSETQ. Together with reference TRBV5-1 and TRBJ1-5, the CDR3 gives the full variable domain: KAGVTQTPRYLIKTRGQQVTLSCSPISGHRSVSWYQQTPGQGLQFLFEYFSETQRNKGNFPGRFSGRQFSNSRSEMNVSTLELGDSALYLCASSLDGTGSNQPQHFGDGTRLSIL.

The chain links TRBV7-2 to TRBJ2-5; tentatively, D is TRBD1 (5 bases). The CDR3 has 14 amino acids. The germline gives CDR1 SGHTA, CDR2 FQGNSA. The V and J ends lost 7 bases and 3 bases respectively, with 15 bases between them. DNA for the CDR3: TGTGCCAGCAACAATCTCGGCAGGGAAGAGACCCAGTACTTC. It encodes CASNNLGREETQYF.

About this clone: This sequence may be a read error, since a much larger clone differs from it by one base. In DNA, the CDR3 is TGTGCCAGCAGCATTCAGACTAGTAGGCGGACCTACGAGCAGTACTTC. The encoded protein is CASSIQTSRRTYEQYF. The chain is built from TRBV5-4 and TRBJ2-7, with a possible D match to TRBD2 (6 bases). The V end was cut by 4 bases, the J end by 2 bases, with 19 bases between. This CDR3 is built from 16 residues. Germline V gene lookup returns CDR1 SGHNT and CDR2 YYREEE (reference sequence).

This chain joins TRBV2 and TRBJ2-7; 7 bases are a match to TRBD1. Germline CDR1 is SNHLY and CDR2 is FYNNEI. The CDR3 contains 14 residues. Unmatched junction bases numbered 5, after V lost 3 bases and J lost 3 bases. Here the CDR3 reads CASSEWGQYYEQYF. The CDR3 DNA reads as TGTGCCAGCAGTGAGTGGGGACAGTACTACGAGCAGTACTTC.

CDR3 nucleotides: TGCGCCAGCAGCTTGGCTAACAGGGTTGCTGACACTGAAGCTTTCTTT. The encoded protein is CASSLANRVADTEAFF. This chain uses TRBV5-1 with TRBJ1-1, with a weak D call TRBD1 (6 bases). CDR3 length: 16 amino acids. In germline, CDR1 is SGHRS, CDR2 YFSETQ. V lost 0 bases and J 3 bases, leaving 15 bases between the germline ends. The full variable domain, its missing parts supplied by reference TRBV5-1 and TRBJ1-1, is KAGVTQTPRYLIKTRGQQVTLSCSPISGHRSVSWYQQTPGQGLQFLFEYFSETQRNKGNFPGRFSGRQFSNSRSEMNVSTLELGDSALYLCASSLANRVADTEAFFGQGTRLTVV.

V usage is TRBV29-1 and J usage is TRBJ2-1; the match to TRBD2 covers 7 bases. The length of the CDR3 is 12 residues. The germline V gene has CDR1 SQVTM and CDR2 ANQGSEA. Trimming removed 6 bases from V and 5 bases from J; junction bases left unmatched: 4. The CDR3 here is CSVPRGDNEQFF. DNA for the CDR3: TGCAGCGTCCCACGGGGGGACAATGAGCAGTTCTTC.

The chain joins TRBV4-1 to TRBJ2-1, with 9 bases fitting TRBD2. Trimming at V came to 3 bases and at J to 0 bases, leaving 3 bases not matched to a gene. Germline values: CDR1 MGHRA, CDR2 YSYEKL. This CDR3 contains 16 residues. CDR3 loop: CASSQSSGSSYNEQFF. For the CDR3, the DNA is TGCGCCAGCAGCCAGAGTAGCGGGAGCTCCTACAATGAGCAGTTCTTC.

This sequence joins TRBV2 and TRBJ1-3; D remains ambiguous. The ends were cut back, 11 bases at V and 4 bases at J, with 15 bases in the middle. The germline CDR1 and CDR2 sequences are SNHLY and FYNNEI. The CDR3 is 13 residues long. CDR3 residues: CAGTREWGNTIYF. CDR3 bases: TGTGCCGGCACAAGGGAGTGGGGAAACACCATATATTTT.

The CDR3 is CASSLGRVISPGELFF. The DNA of the CDR3 is TGTGCCAGCAGCTTAGGCAGGGTGATTTCACCCGGGGAGCTGTTTTTT. The chain recombines TRBV7-8 with TRBJ2-2; perhaps TRBD1 as D (5 bases). The V end was cut by 1 base, the J end by 6 bases, with 15 bases between. Germline V CDR1 and CDR2: SGHVS, FQNEAQ. The CDR3 length is 16 residues.

This clone occurred once. The chain joins TRBV14 to TRBJ1-1; D might be TRBD1 (6 bases). V was trimmed by 5 bases and J by 4 bases, leaving 17 bases between them. This CDR3 spans 15 amino acids. CDR1 and CDR2 from the germline V gene are SGHDN and FVKESK. DNA of the CDR3: TGTGCCAGCAGCGTTGAGGGGGGGGAGATCACTGAAGCTTTCTTT. It is translated as CASSVEGGEITEAFF.

This chain links TRBV2 with TRBJ2-3; TRBD2 agrees at 8 bases. J gave up 3 bases and V 10 bases, and 9 bases lay outside the gene matches. Germline lookup yields CDR1 SNHLY and CDR2 FYNNEI. The CDR3 extends over 14 amino acids. CDR3 region: CATRGGFSTDTQYF. The CDR3 DNA is TGTGCCACTCGGGGGGGCTTTTCAACAGATACGCAGTATTTT.

This clone showed up just once. This chain links TRBV6-1 with TRBJ2-4; 9 nucleotides agree with TRBD1. Germline V gives CDR1 MNHNS, CDR2 SASEGT. The CDR3 contains 17 residues. With V trimmed by 1 base and J by 0 bases, 4 bases remained unmatched. The CDR3 sequence: CASSEVWTGEAKNIQYF. The CDR3 DNA is TGTGCCAGCAGTGAAGTGTGGACAGGGGAAGCCAAAAACATTCAGTACTTC.

The J gene is TRBJ2-7, the V gene TRBV5-1; 10 nucleotides line up with TRBD1. CDR3 length equals 14 residues. The ends lost 1 base at V and 5 bases at J; junction bases unmatched: 3. Germline CDR1 reads SGHRS; CDR2 reads YFSETQ. DNA for the CDR3: TGCGCCAGCAGCTTGTGGGACAGGGGCAACGAGCAGTACTTC. It specifies CASSLWDRGNEQYF.

The chain has TRBV7-7 and TRBJ2-5; 7 nucleotides align to TRBD1. J was trimmed by 3 bases and V by 5 bases; bases with no gene match: 6. The germline gives CDR1 SSHAT, CDR2 FNYEAQ (reference sequence). This CDR3 region has 14 residues. This CDR3 is CASSPTGTEETQYF. The DNA of the CDR3 is TGTGCCAGCAGCCCGACAGGGACGGAAGAGACCCAGTACTTC. The variable domain in full, completed from reference TRBV7-7 and TRBJ2-5, reads GAGVSQSPRYKVTKRGQDVTLRCDPISSHATLYWYQQALGQGPEFLTYFNYEAQPDKSGLPSDRFSAERPEGSISTLTIQRTEQRDSAMYRCASSPTGTEETQYFGPGTRLLVL.

The rearrangement links TRBV29-1 to TRBJ2-3; the match to TRBD1 covers 8 bases. Germline V gives CDR1 SQVTM, CDR2 ANQGSEA. V dropped 3 bases and J dropped 6; count of bases not matched to a gene: 11. The CDR3 spans 15 residues. In DNA, the CDR3 is TGCAGCGTTGAGACCGGCAGGGGGCGGTCGGATACGCAGTATTTT. Translation: CSVETGRGRSDTQYF.

The rearrangement joins TRBV18 to TRBJ1-2; D not resolved. Germline CDR1 KGHSH, CDR2 LQKENI. With 3 bases removed from V and 7 bases from J, the gap between germline ends came to 12 bases. CDR3 length: 13 amino acids. The CDR3 DNA follows: TGTGCCAGCTCACCGTCCAACCACGGTGGCTACACCTTC. Amino acids: CASSPSNHGGYTF.

The chain uses TRBV5-1 and TRBJ1-1; 9 bases match TRBD1. Looked up from germline, CDR1 is SGHRS and CDR2 is YFSETQ. Trimming took 0 bases from V and 9 from J; bases not matched to a gene: 9. This CDR3 spans 15 amino acids. CDR3 sequence: CASSLGDRAARQAFF. In DNA, the CDR3 is TGCGCCAGCAGCTTGGGGGACAGGGCAGCTCGTCAAGCTTTCTTT.

The sample holds one count of this clone. The chain couples TRBV9 to TRBJ2-7; 7 bases are a match to TRBD1. Germline values: CDR1 SGDLS, CDR2 YYNGEE. J lost 2 bases, V lost 3 bases, and 5 bases had no gene match. This CDR3 comprises 14 residues. This chain's CDR3 is CASSDRDRPYEQYF. In nucleotides, the CDR3 is TGTGCCAGCAGCGACCGGGACAGACCCTACGAGCAGTACTTC.

This chain links TRBV6-1 with TRBJ2-7, with a weak D call TRBD1 (6 bases). Germline V gene sequence: CDR1 MNHNS, CDR2 SASEGT. CDR3 size: 15 residues. V dropped 2 bases and J dropped 0 bases, with 11 bases sitting between them. For the CDR3, the DNA is TGTGCCAGCAGTGAACCCAGGGGATACTCCTACGAGCAGTACTTC. Its protein product is CASSEPRGYSYEQYF.

The chain recombines TRBV4-1 with TRBJ1-3; D gene uncertain. The CDR3 contains 16 residues. In germline, CDR1 is MGHRA, CDR2 YSYEKL. V lost 0 bases, J lost 7 bases, and 16 bases lay in between. CDR3 residues: CASSQDDWVRGNTIYF. The CDR3, as DNA: TGCGCCAGCAGCCAAGACGATTGGGTCCGAGGGAACACCATATATTTT.

The chain joins TRBV9 to TRBJ1-1; D is unclear. The CDR3 runs to 14 residues. Trimming stripped 0 bases from V and 3 bases from J, with 9 bases between. The germline CDR1 and CDR2 sequences are SGDLS and YYNGEE. DNA for the CDR3: TGTGCCAGCAGCGTAGACGGGGTAGACACTGAAGCTTTCTTT. It translates to CASSVDGVDTEAFF.